Below are 28 T cell receptor beta chains sequenced from a single sample in a study of blood T cell repertoires in COVID-19. TCRdb's copy holds only in-frame clones and misses some; the assay was immunoSEQ multiplex PCR. The repertoire holds tens of thousands of clones, with about 78% as singletons. Sequences were obtained from peripheral blood. These receptors all stem from a man older than 75 with acute or convalescent COVID-19.

This clone occurred once. The chain is built from TRBV4-1 and TRBJ1-1, with 8 bases fitting TRBD1. Unmatched junction bases numbered 5, after V lost 5 bases and J lost 0 bases. Germline loops: CDR1 MGHRA, CDR2 YSYEKL. The CDR3 sequence is 15 residues long. This CDR3 reads CASSGRQGLNTEAFF. DNA of the CDR3: TGCGCCAGCAGCGGAAGACAGGGGTTGAACACTGAAGCTTTCTTT.

The chain recombines TRBV23-1 with TRBJ2-1; a possible D gene is TRBD1 (5 bases). TRBV23-1 is given ORF status, its function remaining uncertain. Trimming stripped 7 bases from V and 10 bases from J, with 17 bases between. CDR3 length: 13 residues. The CDR3 protein is CASINSTAGEQFF. CDR3 nucleotide sequence: TGCGCCAGCATAAATTCGACAGCAGGCGAGCAGTTCTTC.

The chain joins TRBV4-3 to TRBJ1-2; D is possibly TRBD1 (6 bases). The CDR3 is 16 residues long. The germline V gene has CDR1 LGHNA and CDR2 YSLEER. Trimming removed 0 bases at V and 2 bases at J, with 13 bases between. In nucleotides, the CDR3 is TGCGCCAGCAGCCAAGATAGGGACACAAGGAACTATGGCTACACCTTC. Translating it yields CASSQDRDTRNYGYTF.

V usage is TRBV6-5 and J usage is TRBJ1-1; D call uncertain. The germline V gene encodes CDR1 MNHEY and CDR2 SVGAGI. The CDR3 is 16 residues long. V lost 0 bases to trimming and J lost 1 base, with 12 bases between them. The CDR3 here is CASSYSPPPGNTEAFF. Here the CDR3 DNA reads TGTGCCAGCAGTTACTCGCCCCCTCCGGGGAACACTGAAGCTTTCTTT.

The gene calls are TRBV7-8 and TRBJ1-2; D remains unclear. The V and J ends lost 5 bases and 4 bases respectively, with 20 bases between them. CDR3 length equals 16 residues. Germline loops: CDR1 SGHVS, CDR2 FQNEAQ. The CDR3 loop reads CASSPRGRRLTYGYTF. The CDR3 DNA sequence: TGTGCCAGCAGCCCTAGAGGCCGGAGGTTAACCTATGGCTACACCTTC.

The rearrangement joins TRBV7-6 to TRBJ1-1, with a weak D call TRBD1 (5 bases). From germline, CDR1 is SGHVS and CDR2 FNYEAQ. CDR3 length: 15 residues. V lost 1 base to trimming and J lost 4 bases, with 13 bases between them. CDR3 sequence (DNA): TGTGCCAGCAGCTTAGGTCCGCAGGGTAGCACTGAAGCTTTCTTT. Its translation is CASSLGPQGSTEAFF. Together with reference TRBV7-6 and TRBJ1-1, the CDR3 gives the full variable domain: GAGVSQSPRYKVTKRGQDVALRCDPISGHVSLYWYRQALGQGPEFLTYFNYEAQQDKSGLPNDRFSAERPEGSISTLTIQRTEQRDSAMYRCASSLGPQGSTEAFFGQGTRLTVV.

This clone was observed a handful of times. The chain has TRBV7-2 and TRBJ1-2, with D unclear. This CDR3 spans 13 amino acids. Trimming left V 1 base short and J 2 bases short, with 5 bases between. Germline CDR1 SGHTA, CDR2 FQGNSA. The CDR3 DNA reads as TGTGCCAGCAGCTTAGACACCAACTATGGCTACACCTTC. Its translation: CASSLDTNYGYTF.

This clone has a single count. The chain links TRBV5-1 to TRBJ2-3; TRBD2 matches 9 bases. Germline CDR1 is SGHRS and CDR2 is YFSETQ. This CDR3 contains 17 residues. V shed 0 bases, J shed 0 bases, and the junction held 5 bases outside the gene matches. The CDR3: CASSLGLSGGSTDTQYF. CDR3 nucleotides: TGCGCCAGCAGCTTGGGTCTTAGCGGGGGCAGCACAGATACGCAGTATTTT. The variable domain in full, with the rest retrieved from reference TRBV5-1 and TRBJ2-3, is KAGVTQTPRYLIKTRGQQVTLSCSPISGHRSVSWYQQTPGQGLQFLFEYFSETQRNKGNFPGRFSGRQFSNSRSEMNVSTLELGDSALYLCASSLGLSGGSTDTQYFGPGTRLTVL.

V and J are TRBV5-1 and TRBJ2-5, with TRBD1 matching 8 bases. V lost 3 bases and J lost 4; bases outside the gene matches: 5. This CDR3 has 14 residues. Germline CDR1 SGHRS, CDR2 YFSETQ. DNA of the CDR3: TGCGCCAGCAGCTCGGGACAGGCGGCAGAGACCCAGTACTTC. Its translation: CASSSGQAAETQYF.

The chain links TRBV19 to TRBJ2-4, with D maybe TRBD2 (6 bases). V was trimmed by 6 bases and J by 12 bases, leaving 15 bases between them. This CDR3 is 12 amino acids long. The germline gives CDR1 LNHDA, CDR2 SQIVND (reference sequence). CDR3: CASSLGRGNQYF. The CDR3 coding sequence is TGTGCCAGTAGCTTGGGCCGGGGGAATCAGTACTTC.

This clone was observed a few times. V is TRBV12-5 and J is TRBJ2-7; 7 bases align to TRBD1. Unmatched junction bases numbered 11, after V lost 5 bases and J lost 7 bases. There are 14 residues in the CDR3. CDR1 LGHNT and CDR2 FRNRAP come from the germline V gene. DNA of the CDR3: TGTGCTAGTGGTCCCCCCGACAGGGCGTCGGAGCAGTACTTC. This sequence encodes CASGPPDRASEQYF.

This chain connects TRBV20-1 to TRBJ2-3; no clear D gene. From germline, CDR1 is DFQATT and CDR2 SNEGSKA (reference sequence). The CDR3 is 11 residues long. V lost 5 bases to trimming and J lost 5 bases, with 8 bases between them. The DNA of the CDR3 is TGCAGTGCTGGCCATCAAGATACGCAGTATTTT. This translates into CSAGHQDTQYF.

This clone has a handful of counts. The V call is TRBV3-1 (or the pseudogene TRBV3-2), the J call TRBJ1-1, with D tentatively TRBD1 (5 bases). The V end lost 4 bases, the J end lost 5 bases, and 17 bases lay between the germline ends. CDR1 and CDR2 (germline): LGHDT, YNNKEL (reference sequence). The CDR3 is 15 residues long. The CDR3 sequence: CASSRDWGGSTEAFF. CDR3 DNA sequence: TGTGCCAGCAGCCGGGACTGGGGGGGGAGTACTGAAGCTTTCTTT.

The V gene is TRBV9, the J gene TRBJ1-1; D is uncertain. Germline V gene sequence: CDR1 SGDLS, CDR2 YYNGEE. The CDR3 totals 16 residues. The ends were cut back, 3 bases at V and 4 bases at J, with 19 bases in the middle. CDR3 amino acids: CASSDGGWPPGTEAFF. CDR3 in DNA: TGTGCCAGCAGCGATGGCGGGTGGCCCCCGGGCACTGAAGCTTTCTTT.

V usage is TRBV29-1 and J usage is TRBJ1-2, with D possibly TRBD1 on 5 matching bases. Germline lookup yields CDR1 SQVTM and CDR2 ANQGSEA. V was cut by 3 bases and J by 6 bases, with 17 bases left in between. The CDR3 has 14 amino acids. The CDR3 nucleotides read TGCAGCGTTGAGGGTACAGGCTATACTAATGGCTACACCTTC. It yields the protein CSVEGTGYTNGYTF.

J is TRBJ2-3 and V is TRBV4-2; tentatively, D is TRBD2 (5 bases). CDR1 and CDR2 from the germline V gene are LGHNA and YNFKEQ. The CDR3 is 15 residues long. Trimming stripped 1 base from V and 2 bases from J, with 10 bases between. The CDR3 spells CASSQVGGNTDTQYF. The CDR3 DNA sequence: TGTGCCAGCAGCCAAGTTGGAGGAAACACAGATACGCAGTATTTT.

V is TRBV19 and J is TRBJ2-7; 7 bases line up with TRBD1. The length of the CDR3 is 14 residues. V trimming: 7 bases; J trimming: 2 bases; junction bases outside the gene matches: 8. Germline values: CDR1 LNHDA, CDR2 SQIVND (reference sequence). CDR3 in amino acids: CASTQPGQPYEQYF. For the CDR3, the DNA is TGTGCCAGTACCCAACCGGGACAGCCCTACGAGCAGTACTTC.

To note about this clone: The same CDR3 arises from other DNA sequences in this sample as well. The chain employs TRBV11-3 and TRBJ2-7, with TRBD2 as a possible D gene (5 bases). This CDR3 comprises 19 residues. Trimming took off 1 base at V and 1 base at J, with 23 bases between the two ends. Germline CDR1 SGHNT, CDR2 YENEEA. The CDR3 here is CASSLVRESPLSVSYEQYF. The DNA for the CDR3 is TGTGCCAGCAGCTTAGTGAGGGAGAGCCCACTAAGTGTATCCTACGAGCAGTACTTC.

The rearrangement joins TRBV4-3 to TRBJ2-2; maybe TRBD1 (6 bases). Germline CDR1 LGHNA, CDR2 YSLEER. V lost 4 bases to trimming and J lost 4 bases, with 13 bases between them. CDR3 size: 15 residues. The CDR3 is CASSPRTEATGELFF. CDR3 bases: TGCGCCAGCAGCCCCCGGACAGAAGCCACCGGGGAGCTGTTTTTT.

The V and J genes are TRBV19 and TRBJ2-1, with TRBD1 as a possible D gene (6 bases). In germline, CDR1 is LNHDA, CDR2 SQIVND (reference sequence). The ends were cut back, 7 bases at V and 3 bases at J, with 13 bases in the middle. The CDR3 sequence is 14 residues long. CDR3 sequence reads: CASMAGDVYNEQFF. CDR3 sequence (DNA): TGTGCCAGTATGGCAGGGGACGTCTACAATGAGCAGTTCTTC.

This chain connects TRBV7-2 to TRBJ2-7; TRBD1 matches at 7 bases. Looked up from germline, CDR1 is SGHTA and CDR2 is FQGNSA. Trimming took 1 base from V and 13 from J; bases not matched to a gene: 16. The CDR3 covers 15 residues. CDR3 amino acids: CASSLDMGQSREHYF. CDR3 coding DNA: TGTGCCAGCAGCTTAGATATGGGACAGTCCAGGGAACATTACTTC.

The V gene is TRBV2, the J gene TRBJ1-5; TRBD1 agrees at 7 bases. Germline CDR1 reads SNHLY; CDR2 reads FYNNEI. V shed 4 bases and J 7 bases; nucleotides not matched to a gene: 7. CDR3 length equals 14 residues. The CDR3 sequence: CASSAQGNWQPQHF. CDR3 nucleotides: TGTGCCAGCAGTGCACAGGGGAACTGGCAGCCCCAGCATTTT.

This clone came up once. The chain recombines TRBV13 with TRBJ1-2; TRBD1 aligns across 9 bases. In germline, CDR1 is PRHDT, CDR2 FYEKMQ (reference sequence). CDR3 size: 17 residues. Trimming cost V 0 bases and J 0 bases; bases outside gene matches: 5. CDR3 sequence: CASSLGAGTGSNYGYTF. CDR3 in DNA: TGTGCCAGCAGCTTAGGAGCCGGGACAGGGTCTAACTATGGCTACACCTTC. The full variable domain, in which reference TRBV13 and TRBJ1-2 provide the parts outside the CDR3, is AAGVIQSPRHLIKEKRETATLKCYPIPRHDTVYWYQQGPGQDPQFLISFYEKMQSDKGSIPDRFSAQQFSDYHSELNMSSLELGDSALYFCASSLGAGTGSNYGYTFGSGTRLTVV.

The rearrangement uses TRBV5-8 and TRBJ2-7, with 7 bases that match TRBD2. The length of the CDR3 is 16 residues. Trimming removed 4 bases from V and 3 bases from J; junction bases left unmatched: 13. In germline, CDR1 is SGHTS, CDR2 YDEGEE. The CDR3 DNA sequence: TGTGCCAGCAGCCCGGGGGGTGGGGCGCGAAGCTACGAGCAGTACTTC. Protein: CASSPGGGARSYEQYF.

The chain combines TRBV11-1 with TRBJ2-1; 7 bases line up with TRBD1. From germline, CDR1 is SGHAT and CDR2 FQDESV (reference sequence). V was pared by 5 bases and J by 3 bases, with 7 bases of the junction left unmatched. The CDR3 is 15 residues long. CDR3 residues: CASSPSGQIYNEQFF. The CDR3 DNA follows: TGTGCCAGCAGCCCTTCGGGACAGATCTACAATGAGCAGTTCTTC.

The genes are TRBV5-1 and TRBJ1-6; D unresolved. This CDR3 is built from 14 residues. V was trimmed by 2 bases and J by 9 bases, leaving 12 bases between them. Germline CDR1 SGHRS, CDR2 YFSETQ. The CDR3 coding sequence is TGCGCCAGCAGCTTCGACGACCCTAGTTCACCCCTCCACTTT. Translation: CASSFDDPSSPLHF.

J is TRBJ2-7 and V is TRBV10-3; a possible D gene is TRBD1 (5 bases). The CDR3 totals 12 residues. Trimming pared 5 bases from V and 2 bases from J, leaving 7 bases between. Germline assignment: CDR1 ENHRY and CDR2 SYGVKD. Here the CDR3 reads CAISRTTYEQYF. CDR3 DNA: TGTGCCATCAGTAGGACAACCTACGAGCAGTACTTC.

This chain links TRBV4-1 with TRBJ2-1, with 9 bases that match TRBD2. The CDR3 runs to 20 residues. Germline V lookup: CDR1 MGHRA, CDR2 YSYEKL. V lost 1 base to trimming and J lost 0 bases; unmatched junction nucleotides: 13. Written as DNA, the CDR3 is TGCGCCAGCAGCCAAGTAATAGCGGGGGCCCTTTCCCCCTCCTACAATGAGCAGTTCTTC. Its protein product is CASSQVIAGALSPSYNEQFF.